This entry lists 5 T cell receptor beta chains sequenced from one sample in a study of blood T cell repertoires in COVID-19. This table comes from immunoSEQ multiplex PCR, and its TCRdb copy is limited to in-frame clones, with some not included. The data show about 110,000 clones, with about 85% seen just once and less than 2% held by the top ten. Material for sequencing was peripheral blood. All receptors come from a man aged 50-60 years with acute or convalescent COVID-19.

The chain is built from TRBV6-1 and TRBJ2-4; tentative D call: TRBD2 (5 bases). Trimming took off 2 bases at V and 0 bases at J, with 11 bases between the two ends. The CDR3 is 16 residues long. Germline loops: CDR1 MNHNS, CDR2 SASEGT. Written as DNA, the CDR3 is TGTGCCAGCAGTGAATGGAGAGGGCTAGCCAAAAACATTCAGTACTTC. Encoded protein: CASSEWRGLAKNIQYF.

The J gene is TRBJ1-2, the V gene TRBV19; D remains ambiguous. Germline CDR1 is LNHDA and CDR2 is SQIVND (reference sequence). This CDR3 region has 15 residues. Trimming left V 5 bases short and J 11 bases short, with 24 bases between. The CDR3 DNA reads TGTGCCAGTAGTCCCTCGACGGGAGGGTGGCTCCATTACACCTTC. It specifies CASSPSTGGWLHYTF.

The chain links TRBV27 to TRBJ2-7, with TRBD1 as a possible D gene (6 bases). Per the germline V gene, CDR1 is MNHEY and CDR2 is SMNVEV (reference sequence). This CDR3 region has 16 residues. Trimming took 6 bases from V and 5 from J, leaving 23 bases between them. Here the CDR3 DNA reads TGTGCCAGCAGCTCCCTCAGGGGTATGGTCGGCGACGAGCAGTACTTC. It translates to CASSSLRGMVGDEQYF.

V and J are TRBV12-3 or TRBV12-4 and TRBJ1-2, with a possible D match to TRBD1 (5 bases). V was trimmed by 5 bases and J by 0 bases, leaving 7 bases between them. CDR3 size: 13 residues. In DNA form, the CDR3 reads TGTGCCAGCAGTCAGACAGCTAACTATGGCTACACCTTC. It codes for CASSQTANYGYTF.

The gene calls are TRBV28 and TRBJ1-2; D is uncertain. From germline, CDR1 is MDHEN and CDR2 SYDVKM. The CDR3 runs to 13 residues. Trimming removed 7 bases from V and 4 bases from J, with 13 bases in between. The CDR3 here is CASKKNSRYGYTF. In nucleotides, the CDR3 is TGTGCCAGCAAGAAAAACAGTCGCTATGGCTACACCTTC.